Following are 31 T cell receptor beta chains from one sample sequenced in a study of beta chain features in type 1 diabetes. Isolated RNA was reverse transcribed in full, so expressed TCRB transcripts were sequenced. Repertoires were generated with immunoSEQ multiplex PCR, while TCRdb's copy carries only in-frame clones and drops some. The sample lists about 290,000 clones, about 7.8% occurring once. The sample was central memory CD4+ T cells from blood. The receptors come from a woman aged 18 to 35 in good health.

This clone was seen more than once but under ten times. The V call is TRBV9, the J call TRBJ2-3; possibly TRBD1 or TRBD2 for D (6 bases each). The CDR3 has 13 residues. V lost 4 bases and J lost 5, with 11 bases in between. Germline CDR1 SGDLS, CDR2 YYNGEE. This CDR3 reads CASSLGGQDTQYF. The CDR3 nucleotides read TGTGCCAGCAGCCTTGGGGGGCAAGATACGCAGTATTTT. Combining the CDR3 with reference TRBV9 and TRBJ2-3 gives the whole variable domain DSGVTQTPKHLITATGQRVTLRCSPRSGDLSVYWYQQSLDQGLQFLIQYYNGEERAKGNILERFSAQQFPDLHSELNLSSLELGDSALYFCASSLGGQDTQYFGPGTRLTVL.

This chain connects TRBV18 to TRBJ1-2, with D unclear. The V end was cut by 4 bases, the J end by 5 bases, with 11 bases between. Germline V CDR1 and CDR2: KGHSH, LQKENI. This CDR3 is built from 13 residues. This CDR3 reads CASSLYERYGYTF. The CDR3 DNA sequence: TGTGCCAGCTCACTTTACGAAAGATATGGCTACACCTTC.

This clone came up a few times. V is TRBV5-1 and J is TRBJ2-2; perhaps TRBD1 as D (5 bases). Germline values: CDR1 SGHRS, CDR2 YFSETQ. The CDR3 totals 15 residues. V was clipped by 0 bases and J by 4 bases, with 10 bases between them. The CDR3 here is CASSLDGHGTGELFF. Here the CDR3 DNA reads TGCGCCAGCAGCTTGGATGGACATGGCACCGGGGAGCTGTTTTTT.

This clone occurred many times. The CDR3 is CASSPRGRAGSDTQYF. The CDR3 bases are TGTGCCAGCAGCCCCCGTGGCAGGGCCGGCTCCGATACGCAGTATTTT. This chain uses TRBV28 with TRBJ2-3; a possible D gene is TRBD1 (5 bases). The CDR3 is 16 residues long. Germline values: CDR1 MDHEN, CDR2 SYDVKM. V was shortened by 6 bases and J by 6 bases, with 22 bases between the two germline ends.

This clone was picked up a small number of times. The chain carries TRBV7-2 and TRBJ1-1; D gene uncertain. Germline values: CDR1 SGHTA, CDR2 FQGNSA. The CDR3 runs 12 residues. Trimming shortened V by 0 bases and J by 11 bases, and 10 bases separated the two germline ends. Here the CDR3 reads CASSLAPRRAFF. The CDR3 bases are TGTGCCAGCAGCTTAGCCCCCAGGCGGGCTTTCTTT.

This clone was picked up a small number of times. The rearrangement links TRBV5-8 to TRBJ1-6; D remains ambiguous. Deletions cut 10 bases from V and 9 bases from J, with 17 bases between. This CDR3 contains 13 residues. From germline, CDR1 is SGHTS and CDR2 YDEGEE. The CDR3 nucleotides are TGTGCCCCCGGAGAGGGTAGTCGTTCACCCCTCCACTTT. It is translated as CAPGEGSRSPLHF.

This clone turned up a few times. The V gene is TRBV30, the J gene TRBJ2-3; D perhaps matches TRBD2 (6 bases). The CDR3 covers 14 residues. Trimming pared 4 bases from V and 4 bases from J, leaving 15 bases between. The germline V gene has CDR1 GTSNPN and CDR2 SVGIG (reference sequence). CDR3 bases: TGTGCCTGGATACGGCGGGATGGGGCAGATACGCAGTATTTT. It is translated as CAWIRRDGADTQYF.

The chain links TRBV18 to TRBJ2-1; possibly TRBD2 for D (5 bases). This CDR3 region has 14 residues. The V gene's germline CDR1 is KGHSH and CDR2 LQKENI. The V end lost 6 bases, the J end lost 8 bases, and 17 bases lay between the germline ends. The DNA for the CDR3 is TGTGCCAGCTCCACCAATCTAGCTAGGGATGAGCAGTTCTTC. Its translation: CASSTNLARDEQFF.

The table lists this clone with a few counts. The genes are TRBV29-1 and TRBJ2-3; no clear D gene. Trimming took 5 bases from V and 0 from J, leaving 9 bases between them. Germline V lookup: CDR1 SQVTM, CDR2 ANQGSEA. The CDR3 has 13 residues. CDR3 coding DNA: TGCAGCGTTCGGGCTCCTAGCACAGATACGCAGTATTTT. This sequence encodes CSVRAPSTDTQYF.

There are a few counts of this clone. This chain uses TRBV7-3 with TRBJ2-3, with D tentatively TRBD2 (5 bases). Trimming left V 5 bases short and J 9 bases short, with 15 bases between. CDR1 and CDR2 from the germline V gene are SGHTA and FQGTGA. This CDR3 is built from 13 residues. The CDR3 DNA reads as TGTGCCAGCAGCCCAGGAGGAAGCGGAACGCAGTATTTT. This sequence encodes CASSPGGSGTQYF.

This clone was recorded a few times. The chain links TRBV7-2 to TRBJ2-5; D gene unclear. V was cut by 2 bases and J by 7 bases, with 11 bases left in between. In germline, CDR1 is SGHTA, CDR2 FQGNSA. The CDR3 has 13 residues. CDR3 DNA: TGTGCCAGCAGCTTATCAAGCCGGGCGACCCAGTACTTC. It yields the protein CASSLSSRATQYF.

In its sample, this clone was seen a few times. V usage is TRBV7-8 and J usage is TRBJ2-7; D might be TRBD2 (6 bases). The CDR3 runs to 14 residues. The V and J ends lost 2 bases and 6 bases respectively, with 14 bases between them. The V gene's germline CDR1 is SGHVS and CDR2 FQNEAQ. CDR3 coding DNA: TGTGCCAGCAGCTTAACGGGAGCCACCGGCGAGCAGTACTTC. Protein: CASSLTGATGEQYF.

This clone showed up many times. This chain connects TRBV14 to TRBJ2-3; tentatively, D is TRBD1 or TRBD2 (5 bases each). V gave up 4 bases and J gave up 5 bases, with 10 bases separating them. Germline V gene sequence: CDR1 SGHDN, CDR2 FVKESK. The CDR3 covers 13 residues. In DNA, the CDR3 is TGTGCCAGCAGCCTCGGGGCCCTAGATACGCAGTATTTT. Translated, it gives CASSLGALDTQYF.

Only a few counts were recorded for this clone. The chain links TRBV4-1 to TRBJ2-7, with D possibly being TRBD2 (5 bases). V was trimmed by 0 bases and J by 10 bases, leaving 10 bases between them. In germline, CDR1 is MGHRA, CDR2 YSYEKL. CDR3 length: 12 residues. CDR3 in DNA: TGCGCCAGCAGCCAAGACGGGATGCGCCAGTACTTC. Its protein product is CASSQDGMRQYF.

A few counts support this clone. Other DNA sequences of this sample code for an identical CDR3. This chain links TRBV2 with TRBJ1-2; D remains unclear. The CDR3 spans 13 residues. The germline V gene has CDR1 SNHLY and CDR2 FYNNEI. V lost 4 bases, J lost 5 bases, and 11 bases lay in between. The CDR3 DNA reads TGTGCCAGCAGTGGGGATGGGAATTATGGCTACACCTTC. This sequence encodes CASSGDGNYGYTF.

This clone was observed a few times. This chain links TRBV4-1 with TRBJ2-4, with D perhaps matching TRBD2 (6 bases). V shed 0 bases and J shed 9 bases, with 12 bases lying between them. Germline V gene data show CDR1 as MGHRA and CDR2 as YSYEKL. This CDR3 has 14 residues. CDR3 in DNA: TGCGCCAGCAGCCAAGACCCCCGGGAGAGCATTCAGTACTTC. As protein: CASSQDPRESIQYF.

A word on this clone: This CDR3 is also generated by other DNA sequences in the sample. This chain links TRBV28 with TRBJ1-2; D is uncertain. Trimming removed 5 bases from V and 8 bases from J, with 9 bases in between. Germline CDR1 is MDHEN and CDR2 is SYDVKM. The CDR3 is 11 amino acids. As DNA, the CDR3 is TGTGCCAGCAGTCAAAGAAGGGGCTACACCTTC. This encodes CASSQRRGYTF.

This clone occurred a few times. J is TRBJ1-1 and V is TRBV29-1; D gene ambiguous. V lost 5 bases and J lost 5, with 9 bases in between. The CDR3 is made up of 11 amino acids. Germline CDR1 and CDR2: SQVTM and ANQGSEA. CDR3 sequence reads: CSVFRETEAFF. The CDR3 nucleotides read TGCAGCGTTTTTCGGGAAACTGAAGCTTTCTTT. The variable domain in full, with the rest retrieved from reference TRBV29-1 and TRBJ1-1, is SAVISQKPSRDICQRGTSLTIQCQVDSQVTMMFWYRQQPGQSLTLIATANQGSEATYESGFVIDKFPISRPNLTFSTLTVSNMSPEDSSIYLCSVFRETEAFFGQGTRLTVV.

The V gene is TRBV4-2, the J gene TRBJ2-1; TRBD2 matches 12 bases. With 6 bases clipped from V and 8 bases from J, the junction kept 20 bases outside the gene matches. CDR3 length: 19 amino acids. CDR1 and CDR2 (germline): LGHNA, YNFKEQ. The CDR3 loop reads CASRAIGLAGPRLVDEQFF. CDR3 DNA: TGTGCCAGCAGGGCCATAGGACTAGCGGGACCGAGGTTAGTCGATGAGCAGTTCTTC.

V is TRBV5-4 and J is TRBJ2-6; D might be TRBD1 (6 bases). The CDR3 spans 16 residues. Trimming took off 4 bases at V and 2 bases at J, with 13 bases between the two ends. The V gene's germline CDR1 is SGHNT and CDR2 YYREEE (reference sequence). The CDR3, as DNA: TGTGCCAGCAGCCCCCGGCCAGGGGCTGGGGCCAACGTCCTGACTTTC. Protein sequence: CASSPRPGAGANVLTF.

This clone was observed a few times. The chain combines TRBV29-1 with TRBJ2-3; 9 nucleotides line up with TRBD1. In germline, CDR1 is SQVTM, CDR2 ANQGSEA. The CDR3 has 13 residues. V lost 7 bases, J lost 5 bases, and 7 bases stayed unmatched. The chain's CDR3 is CSAGTGSVDTQYF. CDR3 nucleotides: TGCAGCGCCGGGACAGGGAGCGTAGATACGCAGTATTTT.

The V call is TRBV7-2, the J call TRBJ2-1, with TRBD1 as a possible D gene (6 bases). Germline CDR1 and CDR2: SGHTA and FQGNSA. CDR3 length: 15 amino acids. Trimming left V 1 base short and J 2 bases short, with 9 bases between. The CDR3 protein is CASSLGAGAYNEQFF. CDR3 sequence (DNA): TGTGCCAGCAGCTTAGGCGCAGGGGCCTACAATGAGCAGTTCTTC.

CDR3 DNA: TGCGCCAGCAGCTTTGACAGCAATTCACCCCTCCACTTT. Amino acids: CASSFDSNSPLHF. This chain connects TRBV5-1 to TRBJ1-6; a weak D match, TRBD1 (5 bases). This CDR3 spans 13 amino acids. In germline, CDR1 is SGHRS, CDR2 YFSETQ. V shed 2 bases and J shed 7 bases, with 7 bases lying between them.

The CDR3 region is CASRTKPGSTDTQYF. CDR3 in DNA: TGTGCCAGTAGAACAAAACCGGGGAGCACAGATACGCAGTATTTT. The V gene is TRBV19, the J gene TRBJ2-3; tentatively, D is TRBD2 (5 bases). V was clipped by 6 bases and J by 0 bases, with 13 bases between them. The CDR3 contains 15 residues. In germline, CDR1 is LNHDA, CDR2 SQIVND (reference sequence).

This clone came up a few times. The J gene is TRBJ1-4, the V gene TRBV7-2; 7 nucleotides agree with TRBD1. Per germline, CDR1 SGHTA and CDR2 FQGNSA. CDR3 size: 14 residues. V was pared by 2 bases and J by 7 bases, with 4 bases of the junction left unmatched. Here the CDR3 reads CASSLSTGTEKLFF. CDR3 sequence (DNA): TGTGCCAGCAGCTTATCGACAGGGACTGAAAAACTGTTTTTT.

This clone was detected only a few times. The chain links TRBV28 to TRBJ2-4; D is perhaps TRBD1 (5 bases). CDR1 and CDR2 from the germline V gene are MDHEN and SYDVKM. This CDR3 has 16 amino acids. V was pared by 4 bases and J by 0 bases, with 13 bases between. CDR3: CASSSLRQLAKNIQYF. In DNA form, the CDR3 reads TGTGCCAGCAGTTCCCTGAGACAGCTAGCCAAAAACATTCAGTACTTC.

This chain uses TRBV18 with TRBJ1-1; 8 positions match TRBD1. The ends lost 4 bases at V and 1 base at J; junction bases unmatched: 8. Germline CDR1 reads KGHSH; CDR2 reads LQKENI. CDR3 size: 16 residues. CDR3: CASSLSPDRGNTEAFF. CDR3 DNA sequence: TGTGCCAGCTCACTGAGCCCCGACAGGGGGAACACTGAAGCTTTCTTT.

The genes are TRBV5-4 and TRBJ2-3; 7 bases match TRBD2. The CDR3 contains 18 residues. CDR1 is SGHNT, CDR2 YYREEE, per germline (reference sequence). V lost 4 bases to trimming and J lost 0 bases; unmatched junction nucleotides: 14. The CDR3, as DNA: TGTGCCAGCAGCCAAGATTCGTCGGGGGACTACAGCACAGATACGCAGTATTTT. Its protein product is CASSQDSSGDYSTDTQYF.

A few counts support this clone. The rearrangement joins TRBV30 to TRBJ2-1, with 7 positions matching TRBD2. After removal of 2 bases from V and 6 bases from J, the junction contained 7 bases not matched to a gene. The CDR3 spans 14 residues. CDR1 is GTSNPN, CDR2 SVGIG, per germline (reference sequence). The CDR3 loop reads CAWSTGLGLNEQFF. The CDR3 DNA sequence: TGTGCCTGGAGTACAGGACTAGGGCTCAATGAGCAGTTCTTC.

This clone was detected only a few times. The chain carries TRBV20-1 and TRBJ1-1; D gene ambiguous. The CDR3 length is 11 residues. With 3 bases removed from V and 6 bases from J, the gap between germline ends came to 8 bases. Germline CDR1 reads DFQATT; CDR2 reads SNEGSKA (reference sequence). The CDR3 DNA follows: TGCAGTGCTAGGGGTGGATCTGAAGCTTTCTTT. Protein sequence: CSARGGSEAFF.

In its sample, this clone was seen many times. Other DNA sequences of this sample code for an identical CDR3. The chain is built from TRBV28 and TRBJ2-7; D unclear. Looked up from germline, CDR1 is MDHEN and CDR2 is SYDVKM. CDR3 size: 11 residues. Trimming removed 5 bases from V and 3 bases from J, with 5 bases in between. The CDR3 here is CASSGGYEQYV. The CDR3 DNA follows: TGTGCCAGCAGTGGCGGCTACGAGCAGTACGTC.